What follows describes a single T cell receptor beta chain. In its sample, this clonotype was seen many times. Its cognate antigen has yet to be identified. One base away there is no much larger clone; base qualities are not given. The data derive from a study of neurological immune-mediated disorders (dated by TCRdb to between 2018 and 2021). Concerning the study at large: Among the approximately 35 multiple sclerosis patients, relapsing-remitting MS accounted for approximately 31 and secondary progressive MS accounted for 3. Peripheral blood TCR-beta repertoires from patients with HTLV-I-associated myelopathy (HAM/TSP), patients with multiple sclerosis, and healthy controls were compared in the study using UMI-based sequencing. Alongside PBMC samples, the set of some 100 TCR-beta libraries contained longitudinal samples, technical triplicates, and paired CD4+ and CD8+ T-cell subsets that had been sorted. The cohort was made up of about 68 subjects, consisting of about 14 HAM/TSP patients, about 34 multiple sclerosis patients and 20 healthy controls.

The full study reports these points: Expanded clones from different subjects shared no identical CDR3 amino acid sequences, which suggests that TCR-beta repertoires were private in all groups. The MS cluster showed no association with clinical or MRI features, and the authors stated that larger cohorts are needed. TCR clonal expansion was highest in HAM/TSP patients and lowest in MS patients, with MS patients falling below even healthy controls. In phylogenetic analysis, the repertoires of 18 of 34 MS patients grouped into a cluster of related CDR3 sequences, which suggests a possible signature at the repertoire level.

cDNA was synthesized by template-switch 5'RACE using a primer with a 10-nucleotide random unique molecular identifier that tagged each TCR transcript. Each sequencing run produced over 190 million TCR-beta sequences covering 15-18 subjects. The RNeasy kit was used to extract total RNA. The KAPA Real-time Library Amplification kit was used to amplify TCR-beta VDJ regions with primers targeting the TCR constant region and the 5'RACE anchor. Sample indexes and Illumina adaptors were added in a first PCR, and a second PCR then increased library yield. After Ampure bead purification, the TCR product of roughly 650 bp was size-selected on a 2% E-gel SizeSelection system. Before pooling, library quality was checked on a Bioanalyzer, concentration was measured with Qubit, and libraries were quantified with the Kapa Library Quantification kit. Paired-end 2 x 150 bp sequencing of the libraries was performed on an Illumina HiSeq 2500. To increase sequence diversity, roughly 24-31% phiX was spiked into each library pool. Concerning the study's data processing: Quality-filtered reads were processed with the UMI-based MiGEC pipeline, and over 85% of raw TCR sequences were removed by the MiGEC pipeline during error correction. IMGT germline references were used for alignment of VDJ genes, and clonotypes were defined by a unique CDR3 amino acid sequence together with V-J genes. Clonal expansion, Shannon diversity and CDR3 relatedness (CalcPairwiseDistances, ClusterSamples) were evaluated with VDJtools, and phylogenetic trees were built with CLCbio workbench. A clone was classed as expanded if it had 8 or more unique UMIs, a cutoff based on coefficient-of-variation modelling across technical triplicates. Starting from the raw public reads, TCRdb applied fastp trimming at Q25, assembled clones with MiXCR and retained in-frame beta chains. One record per CDR3 amino acid sequence lists the most common genes and DNA. These V and J calls originate from TCRdb's pipeline instead of the authors' own analysis. The sample records roughly 70,000 distinct CDR3 sequences, around 5.5% of which are singletons. The leading ten clones occupy less than 3.5% of the sample.

For the unsorted PBMC libraries, 2 million PBMCs were stored in RNAlater at -80 degrees C until RNA extraction and were used to generate the libraries. Multiple sclerosis patients were enrolled in a US clinical protocol evaluating disease progression by magnetic resonance imaging. PBMCs were separated from peripheral blood using Ficoll-Hypaque density gradient centrifugation and then cryopreserved in liquid nitrogen. The material sequenced was PBMCs. The TCR originated in a woman aged 25 to 45 with multiple sclerosis.

In nucleotide form, the sequence is TGCGCCAGCAGCTTCGAACTCGGGGGAGGGGACATTCAGTACTTC. This translates into CASSFELGGGDIQYF. The rearrangement combines TRBV5-1 with TRBJ2-4; TRBD2 lines up with 7 middle nucleotides. After removal of 2 bases from V and 8 bases from J, the junction retains 10 bases not matched to a gene. As encoded in the germline V gene, CDR1 is SGHRS while CDR2 is YFSETQ. The CDR3 measures 15 amino acids from cysteine to phenylalanine. This entry keeps only the CDR3 DNA: 45 bases, framed from base 1.